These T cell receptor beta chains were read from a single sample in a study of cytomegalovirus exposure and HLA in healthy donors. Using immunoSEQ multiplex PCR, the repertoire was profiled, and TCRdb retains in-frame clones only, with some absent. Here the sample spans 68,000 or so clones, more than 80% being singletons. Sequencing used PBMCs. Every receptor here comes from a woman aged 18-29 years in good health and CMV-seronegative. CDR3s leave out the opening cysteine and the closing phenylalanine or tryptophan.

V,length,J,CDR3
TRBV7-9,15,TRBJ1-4,ASSGWTGGQVREKLF
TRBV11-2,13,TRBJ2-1,ASSLDRSSYNEQF
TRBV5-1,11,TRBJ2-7,ASSPGGTYEQY
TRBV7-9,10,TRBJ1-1,ASSFRDNQAF
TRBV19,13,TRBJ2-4,ASSTIAYRENIQY
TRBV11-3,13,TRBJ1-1,ASSVSGRGQTEAF
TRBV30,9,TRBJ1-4,AWSVREKLF
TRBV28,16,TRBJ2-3,ASRPLRGSVREADTQY
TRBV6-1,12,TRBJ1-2,ASTEQGTNYGYT
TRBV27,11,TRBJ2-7,ASSLAGFYEQY
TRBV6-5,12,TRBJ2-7,ASSYPGGGNEQY
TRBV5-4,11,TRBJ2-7,ASANRVGDEQY
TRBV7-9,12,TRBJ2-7,ASSSPRGTYEQY
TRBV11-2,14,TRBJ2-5,ASSSPSGGVIETQY
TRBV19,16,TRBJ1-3,ASSTPPGGQVSGNTIY
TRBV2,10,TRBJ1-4,ASRQDNEKLF
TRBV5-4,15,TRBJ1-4,ASSGAEIMPTNEKLF
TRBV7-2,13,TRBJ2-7,ASSLPTGYSYEQY
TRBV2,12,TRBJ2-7,ASIRGLANYEQY
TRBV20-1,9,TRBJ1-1,SAEGQRWAF
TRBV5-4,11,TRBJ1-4,ASRKDSNEKLF
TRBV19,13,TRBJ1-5,ASSMVGASNQPQH
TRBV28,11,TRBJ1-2,ASSSRQRYGYT
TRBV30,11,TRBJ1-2,AKDTGELAGYT
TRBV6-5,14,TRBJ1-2,ASSSPDRAINYGYT
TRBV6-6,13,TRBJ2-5,ASSYRGLAGETQY
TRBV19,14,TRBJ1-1,ASSIQGAHTNTEAF
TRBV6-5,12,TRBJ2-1,ASSGTSGRDEQF
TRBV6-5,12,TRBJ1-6,ASSVSGDHSPLH
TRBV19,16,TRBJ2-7,ASSSVGSQGHFFGEQY
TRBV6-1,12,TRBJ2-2,ASRLDRGHGELF
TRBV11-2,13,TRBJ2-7,ASSLEWGLPYEQY
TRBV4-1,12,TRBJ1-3,ASSQERSADTIY
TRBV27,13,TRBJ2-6,ASSRLLSGANVLT
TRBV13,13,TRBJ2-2,ASSLERGAPGELF
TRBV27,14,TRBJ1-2,ASSLRGSRGVGGYT
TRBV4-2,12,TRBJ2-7,ASSQATSFHEQY
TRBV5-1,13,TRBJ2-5,ASSWSGTGAETQY
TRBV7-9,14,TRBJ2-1,ASSKTGSGSYNEQF
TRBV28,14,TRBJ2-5,ASSSRGGLGQETQY
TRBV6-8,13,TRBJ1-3,ASSFSGETGNTIY
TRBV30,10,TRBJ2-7,AWTSMTYEQY
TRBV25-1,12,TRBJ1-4,ASSEQVLNEKLF
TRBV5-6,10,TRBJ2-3,ASSLAADTQY
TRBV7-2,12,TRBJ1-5,ASSLKQGRQPQH
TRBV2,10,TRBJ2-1,ASSGDGGAGF
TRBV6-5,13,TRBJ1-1,ASSPPSGGRTEAF
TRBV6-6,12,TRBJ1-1,ASSYSRVNTEAF
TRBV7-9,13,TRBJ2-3,ASSRSPSSTDTQY
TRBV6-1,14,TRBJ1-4,ASSGGGTGWGEKLF
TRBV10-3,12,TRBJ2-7,AIRDGTGPNEQY
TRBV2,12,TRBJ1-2,ASNPGQGTYGYT
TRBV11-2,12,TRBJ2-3,ASSRGLTIDTQY
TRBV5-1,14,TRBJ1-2,ASSLEVQGAYYGYT
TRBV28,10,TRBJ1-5,ASKRGNQPQH
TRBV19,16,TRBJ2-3,ASSMTSGGAWSADTQY
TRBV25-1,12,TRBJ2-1,ASRAPGSYNEQF